This entry concerns a single T cell receptor (beta chain). This record belongs to a study of technical replicates of blood from a handful of donors. Assay: immunoSEQ multiplex PCR; the TCRdb copy retains only in-frame clones and omits some. The table has roughly 71,000 clones, approximately 94% seen once. Germline V CDR1 and CDR2: SGHAT, FQNNGV. This CDR3 is 17 amino acids long. Trimming left V 2 bases short and J 3 bases short, with 17 bases between. The chain combines TRBV11-2 with TRBJ1-5, with a possible D match to TRBD1 (5 bases). Material for sequencing was T cells isolated from PBMCs. The receptor's source is a human donor in good health. CDR3 sequence (DNA): TGTGCCAGCAGCTTATCCTCCGACAGCGTCTTCAATCAGCCCCAGCATTTT. Residues: CASSLSSDSVFNQPQHF. Full variable domain (remainder filled in from reference TRBV11-2 and TRBJ1-5): EAGVAQSPRYKIIEKRQSVAFWCNPISGHATLYWYQQILGQGPKLLIQFQNNGVVDDSQLPKDRFSAERLKGVDSTLKIQPAKLEDSAVYLCASSLSSDSVFNQPQHFGDGTRLSIL.